This TCR beta chain stems from a study of shared clonotypes between healthy human individuals. Study details: The cohort had two women and a few men, ages 18 to 49.

Positive CCR7 selection of CD45RO-negative cells yielded the naive CD8 cells, and terminally differentiated effector memory CD45RA+ cells were excluded. Germline values: CDR1 MNHEY, CDR2 SMNVEV (reference sequence). This CDR3 comprises 14 residues. Trimming cost V 3 bases and J 6 bases; bases outside gene matches: 7. Some clones are missing from TCRdb's copy, which holds only in-frame ones; the method was immunoSEQ multiplex PCR. The table shows about 2.1 million clones, with around 93% occurring only once. The TCR was taken from a man aged 18-30 years in good health. Some clones in this sample may be carry-over from other donors' samples. The sample consisted of naive CD8+ T cells from PBMCs. This chain uses TRBV27 with TRBJ2-7; 8 bases line up with TRBD2. CDR3 sequence (DNA): TGTGCCAGCAGTTTCTTAGCGGGGAGCAGCGAGCAGTACTTC. This translates into CASSFLAGSSEQYF.